This T cell receptor beta chain was retrieved from a study of graft-versus-host responses after intestinal transplantation. Across the study: Those transplanted obtained multivisceral, liver-intestinal, or isolated intestinal grafts. All of the recipients had induction that used anti-thymocyte globulin, then tacrolimus and steroids for around 3 years.

Worth noting for this clone: Its specificity is unknown.

The repertoire was sequenced with immunoSEQ multiplex PCR; TCRdb's copy has only in-frame clones and lacks some. This table has about 97,000 clones, 90% appearing once. The study, taken as a whole, reports: Ileal or blood samples showed some GvH clones first, and such clones were also found in recipient marrow. Early post-transplant declines in HvG were associated with peak levels of circulating GvH clones.

Germline CDR1 reads LNHNV; CDR2 reads YYDKDF (reference sequence). V lost 1 base and J 2 bases, leaving 0 bases between the germline ends. This CDR3 region has 12 residues. This specimen consisted of PBMCs, obtained roughly 410 days after intestinal transplant. The V call is TRBV15, the J call TRBJ2-1; D gene unclear. The TCR originated in a human patient who received an intestinal transplant, so some T cells may come from the graft donor. DNA of the CDR3: TGTGCCACCAGCAGAGCCTACAATGAGCAGTTCTTC. Amino acid sequence: CATSRAYNEQFF.